The 30 T cell receptor beta chains presented below share a single source sample, sequenced in a study of T and B cells in COVID-19 patients. BIOMED2 TRB-A/B primer pools were used in multiplex TRB PCR. MiXCR was run by TCRdb on the multiplex PCR reads, yielding one entry per CDR3 protein. The sample lists approximately 15,000 distinct CDR3 sequences; about 26% were seen once. Each TRB amplification used about 250-550 ng of genomic DNA from blood. Sequenced material: blood. These receptors all come from a human donor who had recovered from COVID-19.

This chain uses TRBV6-5 with TRBJ2-1; maybe TRBD2 (5 bases). Trimming took off 2 bases at V and 3 bases at J, with 14 bases between the two ends. The CDR3 runs to 16 residues. Germline CDR1 reads MNHEY; CDR2 reads SVGAGI. CDR3 in amino acids: CASSYRTPFNYNEQFF. As DNA, the CDR3 is TGTGCCAGCAGTTACCGGACTCCTTTCAACTACAATGAGCAGTTCTTC.

As concerns this clonotype: A clone one base away is much larger, so this may be a read error. This chain uses TRBV27 with TRBJ2-3, with a possible D match to TRBD1 (6 bases). The CDR3 loop spans 13 amino acids. The germline CDR1 and CDR2 sequences are MNHEY and SMNVEV (reference sequence). The CDR3 DNA follows: TGTACCAGCAGTGGCCCAGGGGTAGATACGCAGTATTTT. Its protein product is CTSSGPGVDTQYF.

The chain joins TRBV14 to TRBJ2-3; D might be TRBD2 (5 bases). Trimming stripped 4 bases from V and 5 bases from J, with 7 bases between. This CDR3 contains 12 residues. CDR1 is SGHDN and CDR2 is FVKESK in the germline V gene. The CDR3 region is CASSLTRDTQYF. In nucleotides, the CDR3 is TGTGCCAGCAGCCTCACTAGAGATACGCAGTATTTT.

The rearrangement joins TRBV27 to TRBJ1-4; no firm D call. This CDR3 spans 14 amino acids. The germline V and J ends were trimmed by 6 bases and 0 bases, with 8 bases remaining between them. From germline, CDR1 is MNHEY and CDR2 SMNVEV (reference sequence). CDR3 residues: CASRKGATNEKLFF. CDR3 DNA: TGTGCCAGCAGGAAGGGTGCAACTAATGAAAAACTGTTTTTT.

This clonotype turned up a few times. V and J are TRBV4-2 and TRBJ1-4; the D is unclear. Between the trimmed V and J ends, which lost 1 base and 2 bases, there was a span of 14 bases. In germline, CDR1 is LGHNA, CDR2 YNFKEQ. This CDR3 is 17 amino acids long. CDR3 bases: TGTGCCAGCAGCCAAGTTCTGGGGTTGGCGACTAATGAAAAACTGTTTTTT. It is translated as CASSQVLGLATNEKLFF.

V usage is TRBV4-3 and J usage is TRBJ2-7, with TRBD1 matching over 7 bases. The CDR3 runs to 15 residues. The V segment lost 4 bases and the J segment 3 bases; nucleotides outside the gene matches: 9. The germline V gene encodes CDR1 LGHNA and CDR2 YSLEER. CDR3 coding DNA: TGCGCCAGCAGCCGTGGACAGGAACACCTCTACGAGCAGTACTTC. Amino acid sequence: CASSRGQEHLYEQYF.

By share, this clonotype counts as medium-sized. CDR3 DNA: TGCAGCGTTTTGGGGGGCTCCTCCTACGAGCAGTACTTC. It is translated as CSVLGGSSYEQYF. This chain connects TRBV29-1 to TRBJ2-7; perhaps D is TRBD1 or TRBD2 (6 bases each). The CDR3 extends over 13 amino acids. Germline V CDR1 and CDR2: SQVTM, ANQGSEA. The V and J ends lost 5 bases and 0 bases respectively, with 11 bases between them.

The table lists this clonotype with a few counts. A read error may account for a junction end that differs from germline. V usage is TRBV5-6 and J usage is TRBJ1-1, with 9 bases identical to TRBD1. The CDR3 covers 15 residues. Germline values: CDR1 SGHDT, CDR2 YYEEEE. The chain's CDR3 is CASSRGQGAGTEAFF. As DNA, the CDR3 is TGTGCTAGCAGCCGGGGACAGGGTGCGGGAACTGAAGCTTTCTTT.

Sample share makes this clonotype medium-sized. The rearrangement links TRBV5-5 to TRBJ2-7; D is unclear. This CDR3 comprises 12 residues. Germline assignment: CDR1 SGHKS and CDR2 YYEKEE (reference sequence). Trimming stripped 1 base from V and 1 base from J, with 3 bases between. Here the CDR3 reads CASSLRSYEQYF. Here the CDR3 DNA reads TGTGCCAGCAGCTTGAGGTCCTACGAGCAGTACTTC.

The chain uses TRBV24-1 and TRBJ2-5; D call uncertain. CDR1 KGHDR and CDR2 SFDVKD come from the germline V gene. The CDR3 extends over 15 amino acids. V lost 3 bases and J 4 bases, leaving 14 bases between the germline ends. The CDR3 is CATSDRRGLGETQYF. The CDR3 bases are TGTGCCACCAGTGATCGACGAGGTCTGGGAGAGACCCAGTACTTC.

V and J are TRBV5-1 and TRBJ1-1; D is perhaps TRBD1 (6 bases). With 2 bases removed from V and 1 base from J, the gap between germline ends came to 12 bases. Germline lookup yields CDR1 SGHRS and CDR2 YFSETQ. The CDR3 runs to 15 residues. CDR3 loop: CASSLSQGTNTEAFF. The CDR3 DNA reads TGCGCCAGCAGCTTAAGCCAGGGGACGAACACTGAAGCTTTCTTT.

Comments on this clonotype: Germline is not matched at one junction end, which may reflect a read error. The chain is built from TRBV6-5 and TRBJ1-5; TRBD1 aligns across 7 bases. CDR3 length: 15 residues. In germline, CDR1 is MNHEY, CDR2 SVGAGI. The CDR3 region is CPSSGQQGLPQPQHF. In DNA, the CDR3 is TGTCCCAGCAGTGGTCAACAGGGGTTGCCTCAGCCCCAGCATTTT.

The chain uses TRBV20-1 and TRBJ2-2; TRBD1 is a possible D gene (5 bases). Deletions cut 0 bases from V and 4 bases from J, with 15 bases between. The CDR3 spans 16 residues. Germline V gives CDR1 DFQATT, CDR2 SNEGSKA (reference sequence). The CDR3 is CSARDITGRGTGELFF. Written as DNA, the CDR3 is TGCAGTGCTAGAGATATAACAGGACGCGGCACCGGGGAGCTGTTTTTT.

This clonotype has just a few counts. The genes are TRBV6-5 and TRBJ1-2; the D is unclear. V shed 3 bases and J shed 5 bases, with 10 bases lying between them. This CDR3 contains 13 residues. Germline V gene data show CDR1 as MNHEY and CDR2 as SVGAGI. This CDR3 is CASSYTGTYGYTF. The CDR3 DNA sequence: TGTGCCAGCAGTTATACCGGAACATATGGCTACACCTTC.

In regard to this clonotype: The junction departs from germline at one end; a sequencing error may be responsible. The rearrangement joins TRBV4-2 to TRBJ2-3, with 13 bases identical to TRBD2. The CDR3 extends over 16 amino acids. Germline lookup yields CDR1 LGHNA and CDR2 YNFKEQ. CDR3 protein: CASSPLAGGNTDTQYF. The CDR3 coding sequence is TGCGCCAGCAGCCCACTAGCGGGAGGGAACACAGATACGCAGTATTTT.

J is TRBJ1-1 and V is TRBV5-4, with unresolved D. Germline V gene lookup returns CDR1 SGHNT and CDR2 YYREEE (reference sequence). V lost 4 bases to trimming and J lost 0 bases, with 13 bases between them. The CDR3 loop spans 15 amino acids. The CDR3 DNA reads as TGTGCCAGCAGCCTCAGAAGTCCAATGAACACTGAAGCTTTCTTT. The encoded protein is CASSLRSPMNTEAFF.

A word on this clonotype: A much larger clone lies a single base off, so this may be a read error. The V call is TRBV6-5, the J call TRBJ2-2; D might be TRBD1 (6 bases). Trimming pared 6 bases from V and 5 bases from J, leaving 16 bases between. Per the germline V gene, CDR1 is MNHEY and CDR2 is SVGAGI. The CDR3 runs 15 residues. As DNA, the CDR3 is TGTGCCAGCAGGGCGCGGACAGACTTTACCGGGGAGCTGTTTTTT. It yields the protein CASRARTDFTGELFF.

V and J are TRBV4-3 and TRBJ2-7, with 7 positions matching TRBD2. In germline, CDR1 is LGHNA, CDR2 YSLEER. The ends lost 3 bases at V and 1 base at J; junction bases unmatched: 12. This CDR3 spans 17 amino acids. The CDR3 protein is CASSQFSGLAASYEQYF. Written as DNA, the CDR3 is TGCGCCAGCAGCCAGTTTTCCGGTCTAGCGGCATCCTACGAGCAGTACTTC.

The V gene is TRBV6-2 or TRBV6-3, the J gene TRBJ2-2; a possible D gene is TRBD1 (7 bases). The V end lost 4 bases, the J end lost 5 bases, and 17 bases lay between the germline ends. The CDR3 is 16 residues long. Germline assignment: CDR1 MNHEY and CDR2 SVGEGT. The CDR3 reads CASSLAAGGMTGELFF. In DNA, the CDR3 is TGTGCCAGCAGTTTGGCAGCAGGGGGGATGACCGGGGAGCTGTTTTTT.

There are a few counts of this clonotype. The V gene is TRBV19, the J gene TRBJ2-5; 15 bases match TRBD2. V gave up 2 bases and J gave up 3 bases; unmatched junction bases: 10. The length of the CDR3 is 19 residues. Germline V CDR1 and CDR2: LNHDA, SQIVND (reference sequence). The CDR3 loop is CASSIPPAGTSGRKETQYF. The CDR3 region has the DNA TGTGCCAGTAGTATACCCCCAGCCGGGACTAGCGGGAGGAAAGAGACCCAGTACTTC.

This sequence joins TRBV10-3 and TRBJ2-7; possible D gene TRBD1, 6 bases. This CDR3 comprises 13 residues. Germline lookup yields CDR1 ENHRY and CDR2 SYGVKD. Trimming took 4 bases from V and 6 from J, leaving 13 bases between them. CDR3 region: CAISGRGSIEQYF. CDR3 DNA: TGTGCCATCAGTGGCAGGGGTAGTATCGAGCAGTACTTC.

This clonotype came up once. The CDR3 sequence is CSARHMVGVDYTF. Written as DNA, the CDR3 is TGCAGTGCTAGACACATGGTGGGGGTTGACTACACCTTC. The chain couples TRBV20-1 to TRBJ1-2, with D tentatively TRBD1 (5 bases). The germline CDR1 and CDR2 sequences are DFQATT and SNEGSKA (reference sequence). V lost 2 bases to trimming and J lost 10 bases, with 17 bases between them. The CDR3 consists of 13 residues.

The rearrangement links TRBV6-4 to TRBJ2-7; TRBD2 aligns across 14 bases. This CDR3 spans 15 amino acids. Germline CDR1 reads MRHNA; CDR2 reads SNTAGT. J was trimmed by 6 bases and V by 2 bases; bases with no gene match: 3. The CDR3 bases are TGTGCCAGCAGTGACGGGACTAGCGGGAGATTCGAGCAGTACTTC. Encoded protein: CASSDGTSGRFEQYF.

By share, this clonotype counts as medium-sized. The chain recombines TRBV19 with TRBJ1-2; 7 positions agree with TRBD1. CDR3 length equals 12 residues. Germline trimming cut 8 bases from V and 8 bases from J; bases unmatched to any gene: 8. Germline values: CDR1 LNHDA, CDR2 SQIVND (reference sequence). Here the CDR3 reads CASANLGGGYTF. The CDR3, as DNA: TGTGCCAGTGCTAACCTAGGGGGCGGCTACACCTTC.

This clonotype is judged medium-sized. V and J are TRBV29-1 and TRBJ2-1, with 8 bases identical to TRBD2. The V gene end was trimmed by 6 bases and the J gene end by 1 base; junction bases not matched to a gene: 5. Germline-derived CDR1 and CDR2 are SQVTM and ANQGSEA. The CDR3 spans 14 residues. CDR3 in amino acids: CSVETSDSYNEQFF. The CDR3 coding sequence is TGCAGCGTCGAGACTAGCGATTCCTACAATGAGCAGTTCTTC.

This clonotype was observed a few times. The chain employs TRBV30 and TRBJ1-3, with 7 bases identical to TRBD1. Per germline, CDR1 GTSNPN and CDR2 SVGIG (reference sequence). Unmatched junction bases numbered 8, after V lost 3 bases and J lost 3 bases. The CDR3 loop spans 15 amino acids. CDR3 DNA: TGTGCCTGGAGCGGGGGACAGCTCAATGGAAACACCATATATTTT. Translation gives CAWSGGQLNGNTIYF.

The chain links TRBV19 to TRBJ2-1; D is uncertain. Germline values: CDR1 LNHDA, CDR2 SQIVND (reference sequence). The CDR3 spans 15 residues. The V gene lost 0 bases and the J gene lost 0 bases, with 6 bases spanning the gap. The CDR3 sequence is CASSIDQVSYNEQFF. For the CDR3, the DNA is TGTGCCAGTAGTATAGATCAGGTCTCCTACAATGAGCAGTTCTTC.

V is TRBV20-1 and J is TRBJ2-2, with 7 positions matching TRBD2. The V and J ends lost 2 bases and 1 base, in that order; junction bases with no gene match: 4. CDR1 and CDR2 from the germline V gene are DFQATT and SNEGSKA (reference sequence). This CDR3 is built from 15 residues. The CDR3, as DNA: TGCAGTGCTAGACCCCCGGGGGGGAACACCGGGGAGCTGTTTTTT. Translation: CSARPPGGNTGELFF.

This clonotype has a handful of counts. The chain combines TRBV10-3 with TRBJ1-6, with 9 positions matching TRBD1. The J segment lost 9 bases and the V segment lost 0 bases, leaving 9 bases of the junction unmatched. This CDR3 spans 17 amino acids. The germline CDR1 and CDR2 sequences are ENHRY and SYGVKD. DNA for the CDR3: TGTGCCATCAGTGAGTCGAAGGACAGGGGACTTCGTTCACCCCTCCACTTT. Amino acids: CAISESKDRGLRSPLHF.

The J gene is TRBJ2-3, the V gene TRBV11-2; TRBD2 agrees at 13 bases. The CDR3 has 16 amino acids. CDR1 and CDR2 (germline): SGHAT, FQNNGV. J gave up 3 bases and V 5 bases, and 5 bases lay outside the gene matches. For the CDR3, the DNA is TGTGCCAGCAGCGTCACTAGCGGGGGGGTGACAGATACGCAGTATTTT. Its protein is CASSVTSGGVTDTQYF. Complete variable domain (other parts from reference TRBV11-2 and TRBJ2-3): EAGVAQSPRYKIIEKRQSVAFWCNPISGHATLYWYQQILGQGPKLLIQFQNNGVVDDSQLPKDRFSAERLKGVDSTLKIQPAKLEDSAVYLCASSVTSGGVTDTQYFGPGTRLTVL.